A selection of T cell receptor beta chains follows, all from one sample in a study of CD8 T cells in ankylosing spondylitis. One entry per CDR3 protein results from TCRdb running MiXCR on the 5' RACE reads. The sample includes 100,000 or so distinct CDR3 sequences, approximately 9.6% of them seen just once. The sample taken for sequencing was blood, either unsorted or a sorted T cell fraction (not recorded which). These TCRs come from a male donor with ankylosing spondylitis. CDR3s leave out the opening cysteine and the closing phenylalanine or tryptophan. Clone size is stated in some rows and not others, as once, few, many or a class when expanded.

clone_size	cdr3_length	v_call	cdr3_aa
few	14	TRBV11-1	ASSFRAGAVNNEQF
.	15	TRBV3-1	ASSQRTLPAAAEKLF
many	12	TRBV29-1	SVEDSGTGDGYT
.	14	TRBV14	ASSQVAGTFAPRRF
many	13	TRBV7-2	ASSPGLAGGNTQY
.	18	TRBV6-1	ASSEEVLTGVGSYNSPLH
few	13	TRBV20-1	SARGTTSRTNEQF
many	14	TRBV12-3/TRBV12-4	ASSPHGARAQDAQY
few	11	TRBV5-6	ASSSDSNYEQY
.	13	TRBV20-1	SARDLGGATYEQY
many	13	TRBV3-1	ASSRRTGENYGYT
.	12	TRBV3-1	ASSQDLAGNEQF
many	13	TRBV5-4	ASSSLTSGIREQY
many	14	TRBV7-9	ASSLVQGAHTDTQY
few	11	TRBV30	AWSSDRVHEQY
few	12	TRBV24-1	ATSGTGGNQPQH
once	14	TRBV7-2	ASSPRQEYSNQPQH
.	13	TRBV27	ASSEREDRANEQY
.	13	TRBV13	ASRLTNLGGTEAF
few	11	TRBV9	ASSGPTLARQY
few	8	TRBV29-1	SVGGLEAF
many	16	TRBV4-1	ASSQARTSGSSAGELF
many	13	TRBV5-1	ASSLSGLAANEQF
.	14	TRBV7-9	ASSPRGTRGAYEQF
.	10	TRBV24-1	ATPGAYNEQF
many	14	TRBV11-2	ASSFRGRDSTDTQY
many	11	TRBV12-3/TRBV12-4	ASSLNPREKLF
.	13	TRBV4-1	ASSQTGGTEETQY
few	11	TRBV9	ASSVSSQETQY
few	11	TRBV20-1	SAREQANYGYT
.	13	TRBV7-9	ASSVPGQEIYEQY
few	14	TRBV7-9	ASSLMGQGVYNEQF
.	13	TRBV7-9	ASSFDRDTFYEQY
few	13	TRBV3-1	ASSQGLSPYYEQY
.	13	TRBV5-1	ASSRLAGGPDEQF
.	17	TRBV4-1	ASSPHGRGRTETYNEQF